The sequence of this TCR beta chain was determined in a study of post-analysis software for immune sequencing data. Study summary: Relapsing-remitting, secondary progressive and progressive-relapsing multiple sclerosis courses were included.

Built from TCR beta cDNA, the libraries had unique molecular identifiers in them. Between roughly 1 and 10 million T cells gave rise to about 450,000 cDNA molecules. TCRdb passed the PCR reads through MiXCR, listing each CDR3 protein once. The sample shows approximately 690,000 distinct CDR3 sequences, more than 50% of them seen only once. Deletions cut 10 bases from V and 1 base from J, with 13 bases between. The V gene's germline CDR1 is SNHLY and CDR2 FYNNEI. CDR3 length equals 13 residues. This clonotype was seen a single time. The antigen is unknown. Study-level findings and limits: Those with multiple sclerosis, the patient group, showed significantly lower normalized Chao1 diversity than controls. With TRBV5-6, TRBV5-1 and TRBV20-1 included, several TRBV segments were more frequent in patients than in controls. Clustering by F measure revealed strong co-clustering among samples prepared together in one batch.

What was sequenced was blood. This chain connects TRBV2 to TRBJ1-1, with a weak D call TRBD1 (5 bases). The receptor was derived from a girl aged 2-10 years with multiple sclerosis. The CDR3 nucleotides are TGTGCCACCCTCGGGACGGGGAACACTGAAGCTTTCTTT. Protein: CATLGTGNTEAFF.